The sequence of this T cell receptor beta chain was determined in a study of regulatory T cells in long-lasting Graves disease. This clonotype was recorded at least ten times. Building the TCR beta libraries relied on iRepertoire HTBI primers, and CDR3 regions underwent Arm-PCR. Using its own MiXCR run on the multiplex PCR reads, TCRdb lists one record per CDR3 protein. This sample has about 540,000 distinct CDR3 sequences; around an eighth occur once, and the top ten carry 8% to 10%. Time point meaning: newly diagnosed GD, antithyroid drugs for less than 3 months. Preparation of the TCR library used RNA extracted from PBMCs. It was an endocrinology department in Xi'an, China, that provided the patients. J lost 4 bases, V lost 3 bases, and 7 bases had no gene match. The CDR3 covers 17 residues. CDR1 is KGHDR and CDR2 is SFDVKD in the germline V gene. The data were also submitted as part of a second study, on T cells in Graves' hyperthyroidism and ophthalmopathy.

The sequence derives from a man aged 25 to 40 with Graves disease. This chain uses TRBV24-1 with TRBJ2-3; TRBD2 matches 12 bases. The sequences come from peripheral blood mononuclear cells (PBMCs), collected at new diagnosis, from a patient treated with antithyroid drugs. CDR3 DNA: TGTGCCACCAGTGATGGTCCTAGCGGGAGGGCCGCAGATACGCAGTATTTT. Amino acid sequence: CATSDGPSGRAADTQYF.